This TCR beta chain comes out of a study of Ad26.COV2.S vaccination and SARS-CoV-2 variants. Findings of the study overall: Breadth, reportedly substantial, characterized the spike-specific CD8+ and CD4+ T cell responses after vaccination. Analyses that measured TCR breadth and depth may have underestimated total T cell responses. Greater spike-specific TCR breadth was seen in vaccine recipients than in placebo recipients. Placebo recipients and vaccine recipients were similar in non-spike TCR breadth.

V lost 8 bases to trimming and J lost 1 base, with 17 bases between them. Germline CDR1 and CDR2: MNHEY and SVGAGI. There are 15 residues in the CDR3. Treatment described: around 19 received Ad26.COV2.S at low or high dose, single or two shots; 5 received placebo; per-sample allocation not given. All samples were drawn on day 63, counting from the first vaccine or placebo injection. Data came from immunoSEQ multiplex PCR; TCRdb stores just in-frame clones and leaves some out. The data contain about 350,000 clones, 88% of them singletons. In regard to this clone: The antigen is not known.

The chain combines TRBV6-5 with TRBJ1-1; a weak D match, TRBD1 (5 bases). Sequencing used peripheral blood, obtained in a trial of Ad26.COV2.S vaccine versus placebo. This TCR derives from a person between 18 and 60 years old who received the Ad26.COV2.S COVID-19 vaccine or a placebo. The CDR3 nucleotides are TGTGCCAGCCCCCAAGGACACGGGGCGAACACTGAAGCTTTCTTT. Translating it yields CASPQGHGANTEAFF.